This entry features one TCR beta chain sequence. V was pared by 6 bases and J by 2 bases, with 18 bases between. This CDR3 is 17 amino acids long. In germline, CDR1 is SGHRS, CDR2 YFSETQ. Methods used by the authors: Scientists estimated how many nucleated cells there were by amplifying reference gene primers. Clones were sequenced by immunoSEQ multiplex PCR, and TCRdb holds only the in-frame ones, with some missing. The DNA gave D and trimming, while V, J and clone size come from that table. The sample includes some 100,000 clones, 86% of them seen just once. This sample stems from a study of blood T cell repertoires in COVID-19. Study-level background: The United States, Italy and Spain provided the acute and convalescent COVID-19 samples. PBMCs, B-cell-depleted T cells, or T cells provided the cDNA or gDNA that made up the material.

The specimen sequenced was peripheral blood. The sequence derives from a man aged 45-65 years with acute or convalescent COVID-19. The J gene is TRBJ2-6, the V gene TRBV5-1, with a weak D call TRBD2 (6 bases). The CDR3 DNA is TGCGCCAGCACCCGGGGTGTGGAGGGGCCTGGGGCCAACGTCCTGACTTTC. This codes for CASTRGVEGPGANVLTF.